This T cell receptor beta chain was recorded in a study of human T cells and chemical hapten exposure. Study-level information: The study sensitized with 2% DPC on a roughly 2 cm by roughly 2 cm patch of upper inner arm skin. Patients additionally received therapeutic doses of diphenylcyclopropenone on the scalp once a week, and this continued throughout the approximately 26-week study.

V lost 0 bases, J lost 7 bases, and 10 bases lay in between. The germline gives CDR1 LGHNA, CDR2 YSLEER. The CDR3 contains 15 residues. The table lists this clonotype with many counts. Described time point: patch test 3, about 24 weeks after DPC sensitization. Regarding treatment: therapeutic diphenylcyclopropenone sensitization with weekly scalp DPC. Alopecia patients, 18 to 70 years old and DPC-suitable, served as donors. Individual cDNA molecules had unique molecular identifiers attached to them by the library. Each CDR3 protein is one row after TCRdb ran MiXCR on the RACE reads. The table lists 190,000 or so distinct CDR3 sequences, 24% of them singletons.

The sample consisted of whole blood, taken in connection with sensitization to the hapten diphenylcyclopropenone (DPC). This chain uses TRBV4-3 with TRBJ1-6; a weak D match, TRBD1 (6 bases). The origin of this receptor is a woman in her thirties or forties with alopecia areata. Some clones in this sample may be carry-over from other donors' samples. The CDR3 loop is CASSQDVGGNSPLHF. The CDR3 DNA is TGCGCCAGCAGCCAAGATGTAGGGGGGAATTCACCCCTCCACTTT.